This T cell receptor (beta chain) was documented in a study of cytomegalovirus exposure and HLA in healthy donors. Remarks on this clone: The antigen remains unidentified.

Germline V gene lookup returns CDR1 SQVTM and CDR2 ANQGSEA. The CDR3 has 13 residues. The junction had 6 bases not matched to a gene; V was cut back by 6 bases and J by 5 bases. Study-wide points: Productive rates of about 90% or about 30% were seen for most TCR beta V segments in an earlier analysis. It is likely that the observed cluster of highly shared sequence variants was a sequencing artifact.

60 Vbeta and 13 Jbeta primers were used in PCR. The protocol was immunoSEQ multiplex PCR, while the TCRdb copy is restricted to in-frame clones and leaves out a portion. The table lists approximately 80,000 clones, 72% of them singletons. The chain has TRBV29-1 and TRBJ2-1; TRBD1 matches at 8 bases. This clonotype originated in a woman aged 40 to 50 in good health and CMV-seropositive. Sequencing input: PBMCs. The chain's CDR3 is CSVRTGKDNEQFF. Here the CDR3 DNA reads TGCAGCGTCCGGACAGGGAAGGACAATGAGCAGTTCTTC.